Listed here are 19 T cell receptor beta chains from one sample, sequenced in a study of cytomegalovirus exposure and HLA in healthy donors. Amplification used 60 Vbeta primers and 13 Jbeta primers. Measured with immunoSEQ multiplex PCR; TCRdb has only the in-frame clones, and not every one. The sample records 170,000 or so clones, under 85% being singletons. The sample consisted of PBMCs. The receptors shown here come from a man aged 18 to 30 in good health and CMV-seronegative.

The V and J genes are TRBV18 and TRBJ2-7; 8 nucleotides align to TRBD1. Germline assignment: CDR1 KGHSH and CDR2 LQKENI. Losses at the gene ends were 3 bases for V and 2 bases for J; bases not matched to a gene: 3. This CDR3 region has 14 residues. CDR3 sequence: CASSPDRVTYEQYF. The DNA of the CDR3 is TGTGCCAGCTCACCGGACAGGGTCACCTACGAGCAGTACTTC. Supplemented by reference TRBV18 and TRBJ2-7, the full variable domain reads NAGVMQNPRHLVRRRGQEARLRCSPMKGHSHVYWYRQLPEEGLKFMVYLQKENIIDESGMPKERFSAEFPKEGPSILRIQQVVRGDSAAYFCASSPDRVTYEQYFGPGTRLTVT.

As for this clone: A junction end diverges from the germline sequence, so it may reflect a read error. Distinct nucleotide sequences in the sample also encode this CDR3. The V call is TRBV5-1, the J call TRBJ1-1; TRBD1 is a possible D gene (5 bases). This CDR3 comprises 14 residues. From germline, CDR1 is SGHRS and CDR2 YFSETQ. This chain's CDR3 is CASSLGAVNTEAFF. The CDR3 DNA reads TGCGCCAGCAGCTTAGGGGCAGTGAACACTGAAGCCTTCTTT. Complete variable domain (other parts from reference TRBV5-1 and TRBJ1-1): KAGVTQTPRYLIKTRGQQVTLSCSPISGHRSVSWYQQTPGQGLQFLFEYFSETQRNKGNFPGRFSGRQFSNSRSEMNVSTLELGDSALYLCASSLGAVNTEAFFGQGTRLTVV.

J is TRBJ1-2 and V is TRBV29-1, with D unclear. This CDR3 is 13 amino acids long. Trimming took 8 bases from V and 4 from J, leaving 17 bases between them. The germline CDR1 and CDR2 sequences are SQVTM and ANQGSEA. CDR3 sequence: CSTRRSDLYGYTF. CDR3 coding DNA: TGCAGCACCCGGAGGTCGGACCTCTATGGCTACACCTTC.

A remark on this clone: A junction end diverges from the germline sequence, so it may reflect a read error. V is TRBV5-1 and J is TRBJ1-2; D not resolved. CDR1 and CDR2 from the germline V gene are SGHRS and YFSETQ. CDR3 length equals 13 residues. CDR3 amino acids: CASSWSSRRGYTF. The CDR3 nucleotides are TGTGCCAGCAGCTGGTCCTCTAGGCGGGGCTACACCTTC.

This clone turned up a few times. V gene TRBV5-8 combines with J gene TRBJ2-7; TRBD2 agrees at 14 bases. The trim removed 3 bases at V and 5 bases at J, leaving 7 bases unmatched. Per germline, CDR1 SGHTS and CDR2 YDEGEE. This CDR3 has 16 residues. The CDR3 region is CASSYPGLAGAHEQYF. For the CDR3, the DNA is TGTGCCAGCAGCTACCCGGGACTAGCGGGAGCTCACGAGCAGTACTTC.

The J gene is TRBJ2-2, the V gene TRBV7-2, with D possibly TRBD2 on 6 matching bases. Between the trimmed V and J ends, which lost 2 bases and 2 bases, there was a span of 9 bases. Per the germline V gene, CDR1 is SGHTA and CDR2 is FQGNSA. This CDR3 has 15 amino acids. CDR3 sequence (DNA): TGTGCCAGCAGCTTAAATAGCGGTAACACCGGGGAGCTGTTTTTT. Its protein product is CASSLNSGNTGELFF.

The chain recombines TRBV28 with TRBJ1-5, with 10 bases that match TRBD1. V was pared by 2 bases and J by 8 bases, with 15 bases of the junction left unmatched. The CDR3 extends over 18 amino acids. CDR1 is MDHEN and CDR2 is SYDVKM in the germline V gene. In DNA form, the CDR3 reads TGTGCCAGCAGTTTAAACCTCCCAGACAGGGGGCGTTTGGAGCCCCAGCATTTT. Encoded protein: CASSLNLPDRGRLEPQHF.

This rearrangement joins TRBV27 to TRBJ2-7, with TRBD1 matching over 8 bases. V trimming: 0 bases; J trimming: 5 bases; junction bases outside the gene matches: 6. This CDR3 region has 15 residues. Germline CDR1 MNHEY, CDR2 SMNVEV (reference sequence). DNA for the CDR3: TGTGCCAGCAGTTTATCGAGACAGGGGACCCACGAGCAGTACTTC. This gives the protein CASSLSRQGTHEQYF.

The J gene is TRBJ2-7, the V gene TRBV2; 8 bases match TRBD2. V shed 7 bases, J shed 2 bases, and the junction held 1 base outside the gene matches. The CDR3 sequence is 12 residues long. The V gene's germline CDR1 is SNHLY and CDR2 FYNNEI. In nucleotides, the CDR3 is TGTGCCAGCAACGGGGGGGCCTACGAGCAGTACTTC. Protein product: CASNGGAYEQYF.

The CDR3 spells CASSIVANTDTQYF. DNA for the CDR3: TGTGCCAGTAGTATAGTCGCGAATACAGATACGCAGTATTTT. The V gene is TRBV19, the J gene TRBJ2-3; D gene unclear. The CDR3 loop spans 14 amino acids. In germline, CDR1 is LNHDA, CDR2 SQIVND (reference sequence). Trimming took 1 base from V and 3 from J, leaving 8 bases between them. The complete variable domain, with remaining parts taken from reference TRBV19 and TRBJ2-3, reads DGGITQSPKYLFRKEGQNVTLSCEQNLNHDAMYWYRQDPGQGLRLIYYSQIVNDFQKGDIAEGYSVSREKKESFPLTVTSAQKNPTAFYLCASSIVANTDTQYFGPGTRLTVL.

This chain links TRBV28 with TRBJ2-7; 11 bases map to TRBD2. There are 13 residues in the CDR3. Germline V lookup: CDR1 MDHEN, CDR2 SYDVKM. Unmatched junction bases numbered 2, after V lost 8 bases and J lost 2 bases. CDR3 residues: CASRLAGPYEQYF. CDR3 sequence (DNA): TGTGCCAGCCGACTAGCGGGACCCTACGAGCAGTACTTC.

J is TRBJ2-6 and V is TRBV10-3; 7 bases are a match to TRBD1. This CDR3 spans 18 amino acids. V trimming: 5 bases; J trimming: 10 bases; junction bases outside the gene matches: 20. Germline V gives CDR1 ENHRY, CDR2 SYGVKD. DNA of the CDR3: TGTGCCATCAGTACGTCCGGGACAGTAACTCTGGGTGGGAACGTCCTGACTTTC. Its protein is CAISTSGTVTLGGNVLTF.

The chain is built from TRBV5-1 and TRBJ2-5, with TRBD1 as a possible D gene (6 bases). Between the trimmed V and J ends, which lost 3 bases and 7 bases, there was a span of 13 bases. CDR1 and CDR2 from the germline V gene are SGHRS and YFSETQ. The CDR3 consists of 13 residues. The CDR3 nucleotides read TGCGCCAGCAGCTCCTTACAGGGTGTGACCCAGTACTTC. Its translation: CASSSLQGVTQYF.

The chain joins TRBV11-2 to TRBJ2-3; 9 bases fit TRBD2. V lost 5 bases to trimming and J lost 4 bases; unmatched junction nucleotides: 4. From germline, CDR1 is SGHAT and CDR2 FQNNGV. CDR3 size: 14 residues. DNA for the CDR3: TGTGCCAGCAGCCGCGGGGGGGCCTCAGATACGCAGTATTTT. Amino acid sequence: CASSRGGASDTQYF. Filled out from reference TRBV11-2 and TRBJ2-3, the complete variable domain reads EAGVAQSPRYKIIEKRQSVAFWCNPISGHATLYWYQQILGQGPKLLIQFQNNGVVDDSQLPKDRFSAERLKGVDSTLKIQPAKLEDSAVYLCASSRGGASDTQYFGPGTRLTVL.

J is TRBJ2-2 and V is TRBV6-4, with 11 bases that match TRBD2. Trimming at V came to 9 bases and at J to 5 bases, leaving 8 bases not matched to a gene. CDR1 is MRHNA, CDR2 SNTAGT, per germline. The CDR3 is 15 amino acids. CDR3 amino acids: CARARIAGGTGELFF. The DNA of the CDR3 is TGTGCCAGGGCTCGTATAGCGGGGGGGACCGGGGAGCTGTTTTTT.

V and J are TRBV28 and TRBJ2-5; D gene uncertain. The CDR3 totals 13 residues. Per the germline V gene, CDR1 is MDHEN and CDR2 is SYDVKM. V was cut by 7 bases and J by 5 bases, with 14 bases left in between. The CDR3 DNA reads as TGTGCCAGCACACTACAAGGTTGGGAGACCCAGTACTTC. Protein sequence: CASTLQGWETQYF.

This clone was detected once. The chain uses TRBV7-8 and TRBJ2-6, with D perhaps TRBD2 (5 bases). Germline assignment: CDR1 SGHVS and CDR2 FQNEAQ. The length of the CDR3 is 17 residues. The V gene lost 0 bases and the J gene lost 4 bases, with 13 bases spanning the gap. In nucleotides, the CDR3 is TGTGCCAGCAGCTTAGCGCGCCGAGCGGCGGGGGCCAACGTCCTGACTTTC. Its translation is CASSLARRAAGANVLTF.

The gene calls are TRBV5-1 and TRBJ2-5, with 7 bases fitting TRBD2. The germline CDR1 and CDR2 sequences are SGHRS and YFSETQ. Trimming removed 1 base from V and 4 bases from J; junction bases left unmatched: 10. The CDR3 is made up of 16 amino acids. CDR3 DNA sequence: TGCGCCAGCAGCTTGCGGGGGGAACCTCCTGGAGAGACCCAGTACTTC. Amino acid sequence: CASSLRGEPPGETQYF. Full variable domain (remainder filled in from reference TRBV5-1 and TRBJ2-5): KAGVTQTPRYLIKTRGQQVTLSCSPISGHRSVSWYQQTPGQGLQFLFEYFSETQRNKGNFPGRFSGRQFSNSRSEMNVSTLELGDSALYLCASSLRGEPPGETQYFGPGTRLLVL.

This clone was seen a single time. The chain combines TRBV11-2 with TRBJ1-4; 7 nucleotides match TRBD1. J was trimmed by 0 bases and V by 6 bases; bases with no gene match: 7. Germline-derived CDR1 and CDR2 are SGHAT and FQNNGV. This CDR3 contains 16 residues. CDR3 sequence reads: CASRQQGGTTNEKLFF. The CDR3 nucleotides read TGTGCCAGCAGGCAGCAGGGGGGAACAACTAATGAAAAACTGTTTTTT.